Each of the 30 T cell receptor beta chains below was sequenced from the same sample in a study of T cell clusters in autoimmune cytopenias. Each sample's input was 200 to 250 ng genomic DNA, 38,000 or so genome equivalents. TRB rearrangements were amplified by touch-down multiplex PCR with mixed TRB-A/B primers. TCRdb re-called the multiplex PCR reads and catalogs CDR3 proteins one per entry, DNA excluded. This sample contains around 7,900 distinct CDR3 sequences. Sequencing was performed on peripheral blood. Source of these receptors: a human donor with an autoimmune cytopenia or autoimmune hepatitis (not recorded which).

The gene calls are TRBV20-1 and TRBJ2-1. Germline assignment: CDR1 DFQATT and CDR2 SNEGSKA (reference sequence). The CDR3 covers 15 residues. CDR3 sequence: CSARDLTSAYNEQFF.

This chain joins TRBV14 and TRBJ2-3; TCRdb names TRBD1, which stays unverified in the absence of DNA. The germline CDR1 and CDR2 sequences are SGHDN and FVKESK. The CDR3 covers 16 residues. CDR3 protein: CASSLYRRGGTDTQYF.

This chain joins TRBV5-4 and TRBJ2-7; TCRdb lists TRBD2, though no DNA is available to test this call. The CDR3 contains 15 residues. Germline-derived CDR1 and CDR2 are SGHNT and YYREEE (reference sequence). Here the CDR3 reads CASSLGLAGAGEQYF.

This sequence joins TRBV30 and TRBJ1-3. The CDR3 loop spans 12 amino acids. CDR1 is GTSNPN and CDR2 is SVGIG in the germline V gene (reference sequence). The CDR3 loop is CAWDQTGNTIYF.

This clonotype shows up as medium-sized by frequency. Here the CDR3 reads CASSEGRFRRTDTQYF. This rearrangement joins TRBV6-1 to TRBJ2-3; the D call from TCRdb, TRBD1, cannot be confirmed without DNA. Germline CDR1 MNHNS, CDR2 SASEGT. The length of the CDR3 is 16 residues.

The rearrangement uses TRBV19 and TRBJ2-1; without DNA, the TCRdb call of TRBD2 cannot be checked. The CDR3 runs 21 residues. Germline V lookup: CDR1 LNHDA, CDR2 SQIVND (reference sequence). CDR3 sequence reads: CASSKVRRASGRVRGYNEQFF.

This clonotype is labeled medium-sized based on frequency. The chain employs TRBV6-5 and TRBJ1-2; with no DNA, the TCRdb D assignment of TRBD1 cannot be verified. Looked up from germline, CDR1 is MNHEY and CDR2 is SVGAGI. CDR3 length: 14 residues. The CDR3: CASSYSARGYGYTF.

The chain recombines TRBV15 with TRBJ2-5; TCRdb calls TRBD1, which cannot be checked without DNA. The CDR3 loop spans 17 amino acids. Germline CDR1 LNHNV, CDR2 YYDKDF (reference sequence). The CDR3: CATSRGTVAALVETQYF.

CDR3 sequence: CASSKVAGNTGELFF. J is TRBJ2-2 and V is TRBV6-2 or TRBV6-3; as DNA is missing, the TRBD2 call by TCRdb cannot be tested. CDR3 length: 15 residues. Per germline, CDR1 MNHEY and CDR2 SVGEGT.

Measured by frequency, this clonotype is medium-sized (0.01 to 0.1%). CDR3 in amino acids: CSVTGWETQYF. V gene TRBV29-1 combines with J gene TRBJ2-5; the TCRdb call, TRBD1, lacks DNA for checking. CDR1 is SQVTM and CDR2 is ANQGSEA in the germline V gene. This CDR3 comprises 11 residues. Complete variable domain (other parts from reference TRBV29-1 and TRBJ2-5): SAVISQKPSRDICQRGTSLTIQCQVDSQVTMMFWYRQQPGQSLTLIATANQGSEATYESGFVIDKFPISRPNLTFSTLTVSNMSPEDSSIYLCSVTGWETQYFGPGTRLLVL.

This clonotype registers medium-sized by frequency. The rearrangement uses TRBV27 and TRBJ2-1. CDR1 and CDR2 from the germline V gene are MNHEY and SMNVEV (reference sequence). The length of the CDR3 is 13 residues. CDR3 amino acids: CASSLGPRLEQFF.

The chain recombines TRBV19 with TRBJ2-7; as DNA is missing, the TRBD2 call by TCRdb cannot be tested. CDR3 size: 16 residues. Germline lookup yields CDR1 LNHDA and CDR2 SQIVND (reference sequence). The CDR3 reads CASTSTSGRASYEQYF. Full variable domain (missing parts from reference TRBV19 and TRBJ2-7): DGGITQSPKYLFRKEGQNVTLSCEQNLNHDAMYWYRQDPGQGLRLIYYSQIVNDFQKGDIAEGYSVSREKKESFPLTVTSAQKNPTAFYLCASTSTSGRASYEQYFGPGTRLTVT.

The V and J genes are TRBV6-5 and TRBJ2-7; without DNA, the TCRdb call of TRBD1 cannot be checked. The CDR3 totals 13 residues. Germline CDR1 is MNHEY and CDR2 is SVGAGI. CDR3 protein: CASSDRVTGEQYF.

The CDR3 sequence is CAWSAPDRGFYGYTF. The chain is built from TRBV30 and TRBJ1-2; TCRdb calls TRBD1, which cannot be checked without DNA. The CDR3 has 15 residues. The V gene's germline CDR1 is GTSNPN and CDR2 SVGIG (reference sequence).

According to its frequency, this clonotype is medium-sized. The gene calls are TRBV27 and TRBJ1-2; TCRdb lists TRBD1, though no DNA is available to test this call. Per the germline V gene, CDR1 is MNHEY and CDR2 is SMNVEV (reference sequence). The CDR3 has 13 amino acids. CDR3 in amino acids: CASSPTGGYGYTF.

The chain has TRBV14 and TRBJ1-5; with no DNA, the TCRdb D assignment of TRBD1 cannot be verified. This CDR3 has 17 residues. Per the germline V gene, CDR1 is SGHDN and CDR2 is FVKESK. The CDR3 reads CASSQGRGLLPDQPQHF. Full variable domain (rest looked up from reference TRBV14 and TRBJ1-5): EAGVTQFPSHSVIEKGQTVTLRCDPISGHDNLYWYRRVMGKEIKFLLHFVKESKQDESGMPNNRFLAERTGGTYSTLKVQPAELEDSGVYFCASSQGRGLLPDQPQHFGDGTRLSIL.

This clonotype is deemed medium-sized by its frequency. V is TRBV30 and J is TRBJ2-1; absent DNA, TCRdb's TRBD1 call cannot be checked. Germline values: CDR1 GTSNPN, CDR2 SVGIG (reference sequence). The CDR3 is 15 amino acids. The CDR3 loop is CACFSPYRPYNEQFF.

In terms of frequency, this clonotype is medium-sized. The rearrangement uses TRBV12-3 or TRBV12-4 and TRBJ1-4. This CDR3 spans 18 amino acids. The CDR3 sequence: CASSVNALGVARGEKLFF.

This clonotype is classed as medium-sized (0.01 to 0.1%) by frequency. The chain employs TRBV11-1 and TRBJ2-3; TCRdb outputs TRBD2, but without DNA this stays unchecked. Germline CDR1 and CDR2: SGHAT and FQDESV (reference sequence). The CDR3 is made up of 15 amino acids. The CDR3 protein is CASSPTGGVPDTQYF. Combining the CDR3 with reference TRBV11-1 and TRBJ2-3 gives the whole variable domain EAEVAQSPRYKITEKSQAVAFWCDPISGHATLYWYRQILGQGPELLVQFQDESVVDDSQLPKDRFSAERLKGVDSTLKIQPAELGDSAMYLCASSPTGGVPDTQYFGPGTRLTVL.

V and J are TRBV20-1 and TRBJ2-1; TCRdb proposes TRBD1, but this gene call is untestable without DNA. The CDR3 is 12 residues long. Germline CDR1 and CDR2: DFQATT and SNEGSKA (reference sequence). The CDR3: CSARDRVNEQFF.

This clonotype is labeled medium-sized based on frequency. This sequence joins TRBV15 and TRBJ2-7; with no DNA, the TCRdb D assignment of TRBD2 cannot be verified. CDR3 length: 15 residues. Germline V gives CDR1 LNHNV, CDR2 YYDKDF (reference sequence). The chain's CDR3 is CATSRDEGLVDEQYF.

The CDR3 reads CAWSARGTEAFF. The V gene is TRBV30, the J gene TRBJ1-1; the D call of TRBD1 rests on TCRdb alone, since no DNA is present to check it. CDR3 length: 12 amino acids. Per germline, CDR1 GTSNPN and CDR2 SVGIG (reference sequence).

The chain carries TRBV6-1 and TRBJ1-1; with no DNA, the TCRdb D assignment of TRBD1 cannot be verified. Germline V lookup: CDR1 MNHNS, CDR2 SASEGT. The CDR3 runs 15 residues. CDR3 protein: CASSDGSGLSTEAFF.

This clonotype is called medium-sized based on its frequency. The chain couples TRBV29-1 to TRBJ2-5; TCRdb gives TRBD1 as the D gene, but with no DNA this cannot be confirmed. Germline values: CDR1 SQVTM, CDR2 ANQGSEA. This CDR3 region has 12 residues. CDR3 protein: CSVGVGGETQYF.

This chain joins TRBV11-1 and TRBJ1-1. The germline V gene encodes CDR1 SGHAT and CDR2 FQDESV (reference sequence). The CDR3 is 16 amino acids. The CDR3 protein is CASSLGVVSLTDEAFF.

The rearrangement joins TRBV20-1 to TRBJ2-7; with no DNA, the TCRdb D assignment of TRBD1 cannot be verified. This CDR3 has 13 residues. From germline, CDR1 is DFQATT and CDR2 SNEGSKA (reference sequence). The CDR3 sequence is CSARETVSYEQYF.

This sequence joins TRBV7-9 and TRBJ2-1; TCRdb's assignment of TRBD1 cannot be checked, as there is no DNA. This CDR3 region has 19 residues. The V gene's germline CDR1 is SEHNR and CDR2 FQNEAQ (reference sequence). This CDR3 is CASSLEVAAGIGTRDEQFF.

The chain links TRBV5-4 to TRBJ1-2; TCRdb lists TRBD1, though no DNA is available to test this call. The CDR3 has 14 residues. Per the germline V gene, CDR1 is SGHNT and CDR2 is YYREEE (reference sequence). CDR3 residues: CASTPYTGDYGYTF.

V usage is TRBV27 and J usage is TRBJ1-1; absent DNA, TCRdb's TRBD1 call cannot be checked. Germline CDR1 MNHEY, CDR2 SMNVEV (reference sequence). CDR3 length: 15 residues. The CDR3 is CASSFTPDGNTEAFF.

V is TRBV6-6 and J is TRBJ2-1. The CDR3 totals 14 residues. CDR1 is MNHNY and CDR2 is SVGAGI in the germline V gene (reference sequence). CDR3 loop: CASSYSLVNHEQFF.